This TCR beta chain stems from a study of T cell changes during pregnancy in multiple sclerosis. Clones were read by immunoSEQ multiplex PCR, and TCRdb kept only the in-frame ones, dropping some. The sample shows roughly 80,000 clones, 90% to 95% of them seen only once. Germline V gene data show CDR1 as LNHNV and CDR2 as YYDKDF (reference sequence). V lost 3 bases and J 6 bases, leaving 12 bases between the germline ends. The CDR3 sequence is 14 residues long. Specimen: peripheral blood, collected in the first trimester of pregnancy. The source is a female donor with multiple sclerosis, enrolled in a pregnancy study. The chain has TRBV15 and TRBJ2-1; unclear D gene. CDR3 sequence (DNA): TGTGCCACCAGCAGCGGTTCAAGAGTCAATGAGCAGTTCTTC. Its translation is CATSSGSRVNEQFF.